Listed below are T cell receptor beta chains from one sample, sequenced in a study of blood T cell repertoires in COVID-19. The repertoire was sequenced with immunoSEQ multiplex PCR; TCRdb's copy has only in-frame clones and lacks some. The sample lists over 200,000 clones; around 90% were seen once. Sequencing input: peripheral blood. The receptor source for this set is a woman aged 25 to 39 with acute or convalescent COVID-19. The CDR3 runs from the conserved cysteine through the conserved F or W. D genes are given only for firm matches. Size tells how often a clone was seen (once, few, many) or the class of an expanded clone, and some rows leave it out.

abundance	j_gene	d_gene	v_gene	CDR3aa	CDR3nt
NA	TRBJ2-2	NA	TRBV4-2	CASSQPQAGELFF	TGTGCCAGCAGCCAGCCCCAGGCCGGGGAGCTGTTTTTT
NA	TRBJ2-3	TRBD2	TRBV20-1	CSASSGREVDTQYF	TGCAGTGCTAGTAGCGGGAGGGAGGTAGATACGCAGTATTTT
NA	TRBJ2-1	NA	TRBV6-5	CASSYGRESYNEQFF	TGTGCCAGCAGTTACGGCAGGGAATCTTACAATGAGCAGTTCTTC
NA	TRBJ1-2	NA	TRBV19	CASRPNPGFSYGYTF	TGTGCCAGTAGACCCAACCCAGGGTTCAGCTATGGCTACACCTTC
NA	TRBJ1-5	NA	TRBV20-1	CSASRARDINQPQHF	TGCAGTGCTAGTAGGGCTCGGGATATCAATCAGCCCCAGCATTTT
NA	TRBJ2-1	TRBD2	TRBV19	CASSRFGLAGEISSYNEQFF	TGTGCCAGTAGTAGATTTGGACTAGCGGGAGAAATTAGCTCCTACAATGAGCAGTTCTTC
NA	TRBJ1-6	NA	TRBV30	CAWSVTGSESPLHF	TGTGCCTGGAGTGTAACAGGGTCAGAGTCACCCCTCCACTTT
once	TRBJ1-1	NA	TRBV30	CAWSTGVESTEAFF	TGTGCCTGGAGTACCGGGGTCGAGAGCACTGAAGCTTTCTTT
NA	TRBJ2-5	TRBD2	TRBV6-2/TRBV6-3	CASSYQAGGLETQYF	TGTGCCAGCAGTTACCAAGCGGGAGGGCTGGAGACCCAGTACTTC
NA	TRBJ2-1	TRBD1	TRBV7-2	CASSLVPPGQGAAGEQFF	TGTGCCAGCAGCTTAGTCCCCCCGGGACAGGGGGCAGCCGGGGAGCAGTTCTTC
NA	TRBJ2-5	NA	TRBV29-1	CSVPGQPTETQYF	TGCAGCGTACCAGGACAGCCCACAGAGACCCAGTACTTC
NA	TRBJ2-2	TRBD2	TRBV4-3	CASSQEGGTGELFF	TGCGCCAGCAGCCAAGAGGGGGGGACCGGGGAGCTGTTTTTT
NA	TRBJ2-1	NA	TRBV4-2	CASSQDGYEQFF	TGTGCCAGCAGCCAAGATGGCTATGAGCAGTTCTTC
NA	TRBJ2-1	NA	TRBV7-2	CASSFRTRGPNEQFF	TGTGCCAGCAGCTTCCGGACTCGCGGCCCGAATGAGCAGTTCTTC
NA	TRBJ2-1	TRBD2	TRBV7-3	CASSLGAGDVNEQFF	TGTGCCAGCAGCTTAGGGGCGGGAGACGTCAATGAGCAGTTCTTC
NA	TRBJ2-7	TRBD1	TRBV20-1	CSASGPGTGTYEQYF	TGCAGTGCTAGTGGACCCGGGACAGGGACGTACGAGCAGTACTTC
NA	TRBJ1-2	TRBD1	TRBV12-3/TRBV12-4	CASSLGQGFAGTF	TGTGCCAGCAGTTTGGGACAGGGGTTCGCCGGCACCTTC
NA	TRBJ1-2	TRBD1	TRBV6-5	CASTQMRTGQYGYTF	TGTGCCAGCACCCAAATGAGGACAGGGCAATATGGCTACACCTTC
NA	TRBJ2-6	TRBD1	TRBV5-1	CASTPGQGMVSGANVLTF	TGCGCCAGCACACCGGGACAGGGAATGGTTTCTGGGGCCAACGTCCTGACTTTC
NA	TRBJ2-3	NA	TRBV19	CASSIGSGSSTDTQYF	TGTGCCAGTAGTATCGGTAGCGGATCTAGCACAGATACGCAGTATTTT
NA	TRBJ2-1	TRBD1	TRBV5-1	CASSLEAGTGVSNEQFF	TGCGCCAGCAGCTTGGAGGCCGGGACAGGGGTAAGCAATGAGCAGTTCTTC
once	TRBJ2-1	NA	TRBV11-3	CASSLDQGQGSYNEQFF	TGTGCCAGCAGCTTAGACCAGGGGCAGGGCTCCTACAATGAGCAGTTCTTC
NA	TRBJ2-1	TRBD2	TRBV7-3	CASSLNGGSSYNEQFF	TGTGCCAGCAGCTTAAATGGCGGGAGCTCCTACAATGAGCAGTTCTTC
NA	TRBJ1-2	NA	TRBV9	CASSPPAGTYGYTF	TGTGCCAGCAGCCCCCCCGCGGGGACCTATGGCTACACCTTC
NA	TRBJ1-4	NA	TRBV3-1/TRBV3-2	CASSQPLGTGSGKLFF	TGTGCCAGCAGTCAACCCCTCGGTACAGGGAGCGGAAAACTGTTTTTT
NA	TRBJ2-1	NA	TRBV2	CASSEIRGNYNEQFF	TGTGCCAGCAGTGAGATCCGCGGGAACTACAATGAGCAGTTCTTC
NA	TRBJ1-3	NA	TRBV14	CASSQVMYSGNTIYF	TGTGCCAGCAGCCAAGTTATGTACTCTGGAAACACCATATATTTT
NA	TRBJ2-2	NA	TRBV18	CASSPRDTGELFF	TGTGCCAGCTCACCACGCGACACCGGGGAGCTGTTTTTT
few	TRBJ2-3	NA	TRBV5-1	CASSLEAGLSTDTQYF	TGCGCCAGCAGCTTGGAAGCCGGTTTGAGCACAGATACGCAGTATTTT
NA	TRBJ2-2	TRBD2	TRBV6-2/TRBV6-3	CASSYTSIPLAGGSGELFF	TGTGCCAGCAGTTACACATCTATTCCACTAGCGGGAGGTTCCGGGGAGCTGTTTTTT
NA	TRBJ2-1	TRBD2	TRBV7-9	CASSDRGTSVYNEQFF	TGTGCCAGCAGCGATAGAGGGACTAGCGTATACAATGAGCAGTTCTTC
once	TRBJ2-7	NA	TRBV15	CATSRGLGSSYEQYF	TGTGCCACCAGCAGAGGACTAGGGAGCTCCTACGAGCAGTACTTC
NA	TRBJ2-1	NA	TRBV7-7	CASSLAGARAGVNEQFF	TGTGCTAGCAGCTTGGCGGGGGCTCGGGCGGGAGTCAATGAGCAGTTCTTC
NA	TRBJ2-7	TRBD2	TRBV30	CAWSRPGLLTPSYEQYF	TGTGCCTGGAGTAGACCGGGACTATTGACGCCAAGTTACGAGCAGTACTTC
NA	TRBJ1-6	NA	TRBV19	CASSIARGSFDSPLHF	TGTGCCAGTAGTATAGCTAGGGGGAGTTTTGATTCACCCCTCCACTTT
NA	TRBJ1-2	NA	TRBV5-4	CASSQTNDRWGYTF	TGTGCCAGCAGCCAAACAAACGACAGGTGGGGCTACACCTTC
NA	TRBJ2-1	TRBD2	TRBV27	CASSLWGGREQFF	TGTGCCAGCAGTTTATGGGGCGGGAGGGAGCAGTTCTTC
NA	TRBJ2-7	NA	TRBV11-2	CASSSRDWSYEQYF	TGTGCCAGCAGCTCCCGGGACTGGTCTTACGAGCAGTACTTC
NA	TRBJ1-5	NA	TRBV18	CASSSQSNQPQHF	TGTGCCAGCTCAAGTCAGAGCAATCAGCCCCAGCATTTT
NA	TRBJ2-7	NA	TRBV7-6	CASSEGMDWAVGYYF	TGTGCCAGCAGCGAGGGTATGGACTGGGCGGTTGGATATTACTTC
NA	TRBJ1-4	TRBD1	TRBV29-1	CSVGRGRGTNEKLFF	TGCAGCGTTGGCAGGGGGCGCGGTACTAATGAAAAACTGTTTTTT